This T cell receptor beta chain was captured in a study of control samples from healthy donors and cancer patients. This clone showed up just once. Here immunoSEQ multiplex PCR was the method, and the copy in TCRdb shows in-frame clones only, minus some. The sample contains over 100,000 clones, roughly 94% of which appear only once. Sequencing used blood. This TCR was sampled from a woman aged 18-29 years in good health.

The CDR3 bases are TGCGCCAGCAGCCAGGGACAGCTCAACACCGGGGAGCTGTTTTTT. Protein sequence: CASSQGQLNTGELFF. The rearrangement uses TRBV5-1 and TRBJ2-2; 7 bases map to TRBD1. V gave up 4 bases and J gave up 2 bases; unmatched junction bases: 5. In germline, CDR1 is SGHRS, CDR2 YFSETQ. The CDR3 spans 15 residues.